The 7 T cell receptor beta chains below come from one sample, sequenced in a study of response to subunit inactivated influenza vaccine. TCRdb re-called the RT-PCR reads with MiXCR, one entry per CDR3 protein. The data show roughly 500,000 distinct CDR3 sequences, 16% seen once. The sample consisted of CD4+ T cells sorted from PBMCs, taken around 2 years after vaccination. The source of these receptors is a man in his fifties or sixties who received an inactivated influenza vaccine.

The chain joins TRBV25-1 to TRBJ2-7, with D perhaps matching TRBD2 (6 bases). Trimming took 6 bases from V and 1 from J, leaving 16 bases between them. The germline CDR1 and CDR2 sequences are MGHDK and SYGVNS. This CDR3 spans 15 amino acids. CDR3 amino acids: CASSARLANSYEQYF. CDR3 in DNA: TGTGCCAGCAGCGCGCGGCTAGCGAATTCCTACGAGCAGTACTTC.

This sequence joins TRBV10-3 and TRBJ1-2; D gene ambiguous. Germline V gives CDR1 ENHRY, CDR2 SYGVKD. Trimming pared 3 bases from V and 6 bases from J, leaving 11 bases between. This CDR3 has 13 amino acids. The CDR3 DNA follows: TGTGCCATCAGTGACGGCGGCCCCCATGGCTACACCTTC. It codes for CAISDGGPHGYTF.

This clonotype was detected many times. This chain uses TRBV3-1 with TRBJ1-3; no definite D call. The V and J ends lost 2 bases and 4 bases respectively, with 6 bases between them. The germline V gene has CDR1 LGHDT and CDR2 YNNKEL (reference sequence). This CDR3 region has 13 residues. The CDR3 sequence is CASSQNLGNTIYF. CDR3 sequence (DNA): TGTGCCAGCAGCCAAAACCTGGGAAACACCATATATTTT.

This chain links TRBV11-2 with TRBJ1-1, with 7 positions matching TRBD1. CDR1 and CDR2 from the germline V gene are SGHAT and FQNNGV. The CDR3 covers 13 residues. Losses at the gene ends were 5 bases for V and 13 bases for J; bases not matched to a gene: 13. CDR3 nucleotides: TGTGCCAGCAGCGTAACAGGGGTGACGGTGAATTTCTTT. Translated: CASSVTGVTVNFF.

This clonotype has a handful of counts. V and J are TRBV4-2 and TRBJ2-3, with 16 bases aligning to TRBD2. The CDR3 has 23 amino acids. Germline lookup yields CDR1 LGHNA and CDR2 YNFKEQ. J gave up 0 bases and V 4 bases, and 19 bases lay outside the gene matches. CDR3 sequence (DNA): TGTGCCAGCAGCCTACCGGGACTAGCGGGGGGGTCATATATCCCCTCTAGCACAGATACGCAGTATTTT. Its translation is CASSLPGLAGGSYIPSSTDTQYF.

This clonotype has a handful of counts. The CDR3 sequence: CASSPRSRHPRDTEAFF. The DNA of the CDR3 is TGTGCCAGCAGTCCACGGAGCCGGCACCCTAGGGACACTGAAGCTTTCTTT. The J gene is TRBJ1-1, the V gene TRBV7-2; no definite D call. Trimming cost V 6 bases and J 3 bases, with 23 bases left between them. CDR3 length: 17 residues. Germline V gene sequence: CDR1 SGHTA, CDR2 FQGNSA.

This clonotype was seen at least ten times. The rearrangement uses TRBV20-1 and TRBJ1-5, with 7 bases matching TRBD1. Germline trimming cut 7 bases from V and 3 bases from J; bases unmatched to any gene: 3. Germline V CDR1 and CDR2: DFQATT, SNEGSKA (reference sequence). There are 12 residues in the CDR3. CDR3 sequence (DNA): TGCAGTGTTGGGACAGTCAATCAGCCCCAGCATTTT. It encodes CSVGTVNQPQHF.